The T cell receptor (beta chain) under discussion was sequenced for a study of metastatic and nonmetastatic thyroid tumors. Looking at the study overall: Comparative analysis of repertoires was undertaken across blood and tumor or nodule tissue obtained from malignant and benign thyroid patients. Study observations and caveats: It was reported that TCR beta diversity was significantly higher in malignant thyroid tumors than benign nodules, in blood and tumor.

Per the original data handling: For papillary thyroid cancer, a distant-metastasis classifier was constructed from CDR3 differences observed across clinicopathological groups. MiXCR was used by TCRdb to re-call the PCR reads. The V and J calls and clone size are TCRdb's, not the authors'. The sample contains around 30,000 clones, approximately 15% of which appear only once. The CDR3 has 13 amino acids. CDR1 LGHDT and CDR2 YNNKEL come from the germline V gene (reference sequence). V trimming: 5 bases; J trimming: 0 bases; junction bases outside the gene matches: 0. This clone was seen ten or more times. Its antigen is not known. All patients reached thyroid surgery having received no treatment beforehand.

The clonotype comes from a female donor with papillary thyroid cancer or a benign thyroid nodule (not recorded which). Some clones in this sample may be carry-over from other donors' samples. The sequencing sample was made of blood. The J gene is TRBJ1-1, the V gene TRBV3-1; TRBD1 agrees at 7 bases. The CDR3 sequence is CASSGTVNTEAFF. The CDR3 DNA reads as TGTGCCAGCAGCGGGACAGTGAACACTGAAGCTTTCTTT.